These T cell receptor beta chains were read from a single sample in a study of identical twins. Each CDR3 protein is one row after TCRdb ran MiXCR on the 5' RACE reads. The sample consists of 450,000 to 650,000 distinct CDR3 sequences, nearly 10% of them appearing once. The same data also went into a second study, on yellow fever vaccine responses in identical twins.

The source material was PBMCs. These receptor sequences come from a woman under 30 in good health. CDR3s include the opening cysteine and the closing phenylalanine or tryptophan. A D gene is named only where the DNA matches it firmly. The size field is filled for only some rows; it gives once, few, many or a size class.

TRBV5-1	TRBJ2-2	NA	many	TGCGCCAGCAGCTTGGAGGAAGGCGGGGAGCTGTTTTTT	CASSLEEGGELFF
TRBV7-8	TRBJ2-5	TRBD2	NA	TGTGCCAGCAGCTCGCGGGGGAAAGAGACCCAGTACTTC	CASSSRGKETQYF
TRBV28	TRBJ2-7	TRBD2	many	TGTGCCAGCAGTTTAGAGGTGGGAGGGGTTGGCTACGAGCAGTACTTC	CASSLEVGGVGYEQYF
TRBV6-1	TRBJ1-5	NA	NA	TGTGCCAGCAGCCCATCTCGTTTTGGGGGCCCCAATCAGCCCCAGCATTTT	CASSPSRFGGPNQPQHF
TRBV5-1	TRBJ2-3	NA	NA	TGCGCCAGCAGCGTTAGTAGGCCATCAGATACGCAGTATTTT	CASSVSRPSDTQYF
TRBV19	TRBJ2-2	TRBD1	NA	TGTGCCAGTAGTATATCGGACAGGGAGAACACCGGGGAGCTGTTTTTT	CASSISDRENTGELFF
TRBV30	TRBJ2-3	NA	few	TGTGCCTGGAGGATATATGGCCTCTTGGACACAGATACGCAGTATTTT	CAWRIYGLLDTDTQYF
TRBV25-1	TRBJ2-5	NA	NA	TGTGCCAGCAGCAGTGAAGGTTCAGAGACCCAGTACTTC	CASSSEGSETQYF
TRBV20-1	TRBJ2-5	NA	few	TGCAGTGCTTCCAGGGGCAGGGAGAGGAAAGAGACCCAGTACTTC	CSASRGRERKETQYF
TRBV11-2	TRBJ1-4	NA	NA	TGTGCCAGCACCGTACCGGGTATCCCCAATGAAAAACTGTTTTTT	CASTVPGIPNEKLFF
TRBV20-1	TRBJ2-3	TRBD1	many	TGCAGTGCTAGAGATCGGGACAGGGGGCTGGATACGCAGTATTTT	CSARDRDRGLDTQYF
TRBV27	TRBJ2-7	NA	few	TGTGCCAGCAGTTTATCTGCGGCTATTGGCGGGGGCTCGCAGCAGTACTTC	CASSLSAAIGGGSQQYF
TRBV4-2	TRBJ1-1	NA	few	TGTGCCAGCAGCCAAGATCTTAGCCCTTATGAAGCTTTCTTT	CASSQDLSPYEAFF
TRBV18	TRBJ1-2	TRBD1	few	TGTGCCAGCTCACCACCAGGGACAGGGGAAGGCTACACCTTC	CASSPPGTGEGYTF
TRBV25-1	TRBJ2-2	TRBD1	many	TGTGCCAGCAGTGACGGGACAGTGAACACCGGGGAGCTGTTTTTT	CASSDGTVNTGELFF
TRBV4-3	TRBJ2-7	TRBD2	many	TGCGCCAGCAGCCTCGGCGGGAGTGGGGACGAGCAGTACTTC	CASSLGGSGDEQYF
TRBV2	TRBJ2-7	TRBD2	few	TGTGCCAGCAGTGACCCGGGACTAGCGTACGAGCAGTACTTC	CASSDPGLAYEQYF
TRBV3-1	TRBJ2-7	NA	many	TGTGCCAGCAGCCAAGATCAGGGAATAGCCTACGAGCAGTACTTC	CASSQDQGIAYEQYF
TRBV11-2	TRBJ2-3	NA	NA	TGTGCCAGCAGCCCCGGGGGCCCGAGGTATTTT	CASSPGGPRYF
TRBV6-1	TRBJ2-1	NA	once	TGTGCCAGCAACTCGCGGGGGCGCAACGATGAGCAGTTCTTC	CASNSRGRNDEQFF
TRBV29-1	TRBJ2-1	TRBD2	many	TGCAGCGTATCGGGCGGGGGGGCCTCGTATGAGCAGTTCTTC	CSVSGGGASYEQFF
TRBV19	TRBJ2-1	NA	NA	TGTGCCAGTAGTATACCAGGGGGGAGCTCCTACAATGAGCAGTTCTTC	CASSIPGGSSYNEQFF
TRBV6-1	TRBJ1-5	NA	few	TGTGCCAGCAGGCCTCAGGGGAGCAATCAGCCCCAGCATTTT	CASRPQGSNQPQHF
TRBV3-1	TRBJ1-1	NA	few	TGTGCCAGCAGCCAAGATAGGAGGACTGAAGCTTTCTTT	CASSQDRRTEAFF
TRBV12-3/TRBV12-4	TRBJ2-1	TRBD1	NA	TGTGCCAGCAGTCAAGACAGGGGGTACAACAATGAGCAGTTCTTC	CASSQDRGYNNEQFF
TRBV7-9	TRBJ2-4	TRBD1	many	TGTGCCAGCAGACCCTCCCGGGACAGAGGATCCATTCAGTACTTC	CASRPSRDRGSIQYF